The rows below give T cell receptor beta chains drawn from one sample of a study of blood T cell repertoires in COVID-19. The repertoire was sequenced with immunoSEQ multiplex PCR; TCRdb's copy has only in-frame clones and lacks some. In the table there are some 370,000 clones, nearly 90% of which are singletons. Material: peripheral blood. These receptors were taken from a young man with active or convalescent COVID-19. Each CDR3 is given without its conserved first and last residue. The order of the fields is CDR3 length, V gene, clone size, J gene, CDR3 protein. Clone size is shown for a subset of rows, as once, few, many or a class of expanded clone.

11,TRBV12-3/TRBV12-4,-,TRBJ2-1,ASSLGEGQEQF
13,TRBV6-5,-,TRBJ2-1,ASSREGGRAREQF
13,TRBV7-3,-,TRBJ1-1,ASSPGGSLGTEAF
13,TRBV7-2,once,TRBJ2-3,ASSTSGTNTDTQY
14,TRBV14,few,TRBJ1-2,ASSPFGVKAQRDYT
9,TRBV28,-,TRBJ2-5,ASSFSETQY
12,TRBV7-3,-,TRBJ2-2,ASSWGSPTGELF
14,TRBV6-4,-,TRBJ1-1,ASTSRDRGPGTEAF
12,TRBV5-1,-,TRBJ2-3,ASREDTGLDTQY
15,TRBV2,-,TRBJ2-6,ASSGASRNSGANVLT
13,TRBV11-2,once,TRBJ2-5,ASSLRLGLQETQY
11,TRBV12-5,-,TRBJ2-1,ASGRDRGNEQF
13,TRBV6-2/TRBV6-3,-,TRBJ1-5,ASSFRDSWNQPQH
12,TRBV6-5,-,TRBJ2-5,ASSYSRGGRAQY
12,TRBV6-4,-,TRBJ1-1,ASSRDTGAYEAF
11,TRBV29-1,-,TRBJ1-2,SVGRDRNYGYT
12,TRBV5-1,-,TRBJ2-1,ASSGGDNYNEQF
12,TRBV7-2,few,TRBJ1-5,ASSLANPNQPQH
11,TRBV2,once,TRBJ2-1,ASSRTVGNEQF
13,TRBV4-2,-,TRBJ1-4,ASSPGTGGDEKLF
9,TRBV2,-,TRBJ1-2,ARTTGFGYT
14,TRBV3-1/TRBV3-2,-,TRBJ2-3,ASSQGLAGWTDTQY
12,TRBV27,-,TRBJ2-7,ASSVSGGTYEQY
12,TRBV5-8,-,TRBJ1-2,AGQRGQGAYGYT
15,TRBV7-9,-,TRBJ1-4,ASSLGSGGDSTEKLF
11,TRBV7-2,-,TRBJ2-2,ASSLAGLGELF
12,TRBV7-2,-,TRBJ2-3,ASSLVTIADTQY